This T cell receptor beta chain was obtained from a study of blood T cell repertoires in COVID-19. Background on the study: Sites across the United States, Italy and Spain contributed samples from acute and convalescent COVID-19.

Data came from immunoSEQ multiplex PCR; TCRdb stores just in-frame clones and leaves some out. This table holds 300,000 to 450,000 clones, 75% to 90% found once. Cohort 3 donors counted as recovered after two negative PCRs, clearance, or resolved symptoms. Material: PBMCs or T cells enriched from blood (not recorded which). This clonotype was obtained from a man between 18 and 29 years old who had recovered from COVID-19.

This chain's CDR3 is CASSGAPGQGLEPQHF. CDR3 DNA: TGTGCCAGCAGTGGAGCCCCGGGACAGGGTCTGGAGCCCCAGCATTTT. The chain recombines TRBV6-1 with TRBJ1-5, with 9 bases that match TRBD1. Germline-derived CDR1 and CDR2 are MNHNS and SASEGT. J lost 8 bases, V lost 4 bases, and 12 bases had no gene match. The CDR3 is 16 amino acids.